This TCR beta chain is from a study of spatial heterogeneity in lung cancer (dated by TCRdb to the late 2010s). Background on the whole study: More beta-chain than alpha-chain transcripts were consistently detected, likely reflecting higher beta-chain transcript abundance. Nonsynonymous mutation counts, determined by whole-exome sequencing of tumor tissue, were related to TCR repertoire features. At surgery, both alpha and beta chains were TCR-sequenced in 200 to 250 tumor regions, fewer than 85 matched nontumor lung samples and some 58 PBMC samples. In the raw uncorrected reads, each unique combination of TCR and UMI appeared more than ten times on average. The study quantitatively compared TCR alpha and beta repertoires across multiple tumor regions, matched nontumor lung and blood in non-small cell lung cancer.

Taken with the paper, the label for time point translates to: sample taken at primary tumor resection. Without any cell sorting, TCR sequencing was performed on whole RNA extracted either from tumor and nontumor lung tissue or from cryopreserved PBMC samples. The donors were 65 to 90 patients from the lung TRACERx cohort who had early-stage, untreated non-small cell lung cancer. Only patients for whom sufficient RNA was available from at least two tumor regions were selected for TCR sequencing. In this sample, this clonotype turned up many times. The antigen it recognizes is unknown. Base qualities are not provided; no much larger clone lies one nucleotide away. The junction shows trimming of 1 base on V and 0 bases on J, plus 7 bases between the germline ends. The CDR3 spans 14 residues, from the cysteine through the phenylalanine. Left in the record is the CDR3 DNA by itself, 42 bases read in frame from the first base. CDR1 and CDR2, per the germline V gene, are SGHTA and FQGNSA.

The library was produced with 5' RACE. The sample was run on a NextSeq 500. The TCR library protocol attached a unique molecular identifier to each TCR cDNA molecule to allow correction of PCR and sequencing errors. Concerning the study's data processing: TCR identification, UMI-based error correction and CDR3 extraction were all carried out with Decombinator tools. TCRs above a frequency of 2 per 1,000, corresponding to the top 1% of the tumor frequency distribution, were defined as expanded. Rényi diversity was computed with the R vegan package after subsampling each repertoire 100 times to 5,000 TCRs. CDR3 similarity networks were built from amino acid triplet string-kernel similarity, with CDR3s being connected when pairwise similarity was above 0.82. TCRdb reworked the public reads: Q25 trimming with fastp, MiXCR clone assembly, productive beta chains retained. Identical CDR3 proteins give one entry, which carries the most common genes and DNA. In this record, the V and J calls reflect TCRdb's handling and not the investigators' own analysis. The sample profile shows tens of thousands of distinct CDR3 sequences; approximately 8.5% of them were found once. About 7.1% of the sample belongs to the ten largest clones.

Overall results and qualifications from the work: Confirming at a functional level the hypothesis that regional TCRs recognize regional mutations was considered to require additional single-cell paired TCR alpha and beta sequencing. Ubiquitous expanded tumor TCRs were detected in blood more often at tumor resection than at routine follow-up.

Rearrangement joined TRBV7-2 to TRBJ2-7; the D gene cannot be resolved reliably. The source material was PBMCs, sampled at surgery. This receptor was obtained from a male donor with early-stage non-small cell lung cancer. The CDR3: CASSLESASYEQYF. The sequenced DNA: TGTGCCAGCAGCTTAGAGTCAGCCTCCTACGAGCAGTACTTC.